What follows are 29 T cell receptor beta chains derived from one specimen sequenced in a study of blood T cells in healthy people across ages. Through a sample-barcoded 5' primer and a J-beta primer mix, a second PCR was run for 7 to 11 cycles. TCRdb processed the 5' RACE reads anew with MiXCR; each CDR3 protein has one entry. The repertoire holds 1,800,000 or so distinct CDR3 sequences, with around 40% as singletons. Sample: blood. These receptors came from a human donor in good health.

This clonotype occurred a few times. J is TRBJ2-1 and V is TRBV12-3 or TRBV12-4, with D possibly TRBD1 on 6 matching bases. The V and J ends lost 6 bases and 4 bases respectively, with 13 bases between them. There are 14 residues in the CDR3. The CDR3 here is CASSGRDTYNEQFF. DNA of the CDR3: TGTGCCAGCAGCGGCCGGGACACATACAATGAGCAGTTCTTC.

The CDR3: CASSLSSVRTDTQYF. CDR3 sequence (DNA): TGCGCCAGCAGCTTATCTAGCGTCCGAACAGATACGCAGTATTTT. The chain employs TRBV5-1 and TRBJ2-3; weak D call: TRBD2 (6 bases). Germline V gives CDR1 SGHRS, CDR2 YFSETQ. V lost 2 bases to trimming and J lost 3 bases, with 13 bases between them. The CDR3 is made up of 15 amino acids.

The chain recombines TRBV6-2 or TRBV6-3 with TRBJ1-2; a possible D gene is TRBD1 (6 bases). This CDR3 region has 13 residues. V lost 4 bases, J lost 4 bases, and 10 bases lay in between. Germline-derived CDR1 and CDR2 are MNHEY and SVGEGT. The CDR3 DNA is TGTGCCAGCAGTTGGACAGACTTCTATGGCTACACCTTC. Amino acids: CASSWTDFYGYTF.

This chain uses TRBV7-2 with TRBJ1-6; D is uncertain. V shed 1 base and J shed 7 bases, with 8 bases lying between them. Looked up from germline, CDR1 is SGHTA and CDR2 is FQGNSA. The CDR3 consists of 14 residues. The CDR3 bases are TGTGCCAGCAGCTTAGTATCGTCCAATTCACCCCTCCACTTT. Protein sequence: CASSLVSSNSPLHF.

There are a few counts of this clonotype. As DNA, the CDR3 is TGTGCCAGCAGTAACCCCGGGACTAGTGGCGTAAACGAGCAGTACTTC. Encoded protein: CASSNPGTSGVNEQYF. This chain links TRBV6-2 or TRBV6-3 with TRBJ2-7; 8 bases map to TRBD2. The ends lost 5 bases at V and 5 bases at J; junction bases unmatched: 14. The CDR3 covers 16 residues. Per germline, CDR1 MNHEY and CDR2 SVGEGT.

V gene TRBV7-2 combines with J gene TRBJ1-4, with 12 bases lining up with TRBD1. Germline trimming cut 4 bases from V and 3 bases from J; bases unmatched to any gene: 3. The CDR3 is 16 amino acids. Per the germline V gene, CDR1 is SGHTA and CDR2 is FQGNSA. The CDR3 DNA is TGTGCCAGCAGCTCGGGACAGGGGGCAGCTAATGAAAAACTGTTTTTT. It codes for CASSSGQGAANEKLFF.

CDR3 in amino acids: CASSLDASGGLGEKLFF. The CDR3 DNA reads TGTGCCAGCAGCTTAGACGCCAGCGGGGGATTGGGAGAAAAACTGTTTTTT. V usage is TRBV7-8 and J usage is TRBJ1-4; maybe TRBD1 (5 bases). This CDR3 region has 17 residues. Per the germline V gene, CDR1 is SGHVS and CDR2 is FQNEAQ. V was trimmed by 1 base and J by 8 bases, leaving 20 bases between them.

This rearrangement joins TRBV20-1 to TRBJ2-7, with D unresolved. The CDR3 consists of 12 residues. V dropped 5 bases and J dropped 4 bases, with 12 bases sitting between them. Germline-derived CDR1 and CDR2 are DFQATT and SNEGSKA (reference sequence). The CDR3 sequence is CSAGPVEYEQYF. CDR3 DNA sequence: TGCAGTGCTGGGCCGGTGGAGTACGAGCAGTACTTC.

V gene TRBV18 combines with J gene TRBJ2-4, with 7 bases that match TRBD1. The end of the DNA is better explained by TRBJ2-5, so the J call may be wrong. CDR1 and CDR2 (germline): KGHSH, LQKENI. The CDR3 spans 14 residues. Written as DNA, the CDR3 is TGTGCCAGCTCACCAGTCACAGGGGCAGAGACCCAGTACTTC. It translates to CASSPVTGAETQYF.

In its sample, this clonotype was seen a few times. The chain has TRBV7-9 and TRBJ2-3; unclear D gene. V lost 5 bases and J 0 bases, leaving 12 bases between the germline ends. The CDR3 sequence is 15 residues long. Germline CDR1 and CDR2: SEHNR and FQNEAQ (reference sequence). The CDR3 nucleotides read TGTGCCAGCAGCCAGGCAGGATCTAGCACAGATACGCAGTATTTT. Translating gives CASSQAGSSTDTQYF.

The chain uses TRBV5-1 and TRBJ1-1; D is ambiguous. V was pared by 0 bases and J by 10 bases, with 19 bases between. This CDR3 spans 15 amino acids. The germline V gene encodes CDR1 SGHRS and CDR2 YFSETQ. The CDR3 DNA sequence: TGCGCCAGCAGCTTGGATGTCTCCCCTCAAGGCCCAGCTTTCTTT. Encoded protein: CASSLDVSPQGPAFF.

This chain connects TRBV20-1 to TRBJ2-4, with 10 bases matching TRBD1. V shed 6 bases and J 13 bases; nucleotides not matched to a gene: 9. CDR1 is DFQATT and CDR2 is SNEGSKA in the germline V gene (reference sequence). The CDR3 totals 12 residues. The CDR3 coding sequence is TGCAGTGCAGCCGGGACAGGGGATGAGCAGTACTTC. This translates into CSAAGTGDEQYF.

This clonotype turned up a few times. The rearrangement uses TRBV4-1 and TRBJ1-5; D unclear. CDR3 length equals 15 residues. Germline CDR1 reads MGHRA; CDR2 reads YSYEKL. V lost 4 bases to trimming and J lost 7 bases, with 17 bases between them. CDR3 in amino acids: CASSPEHGGPQPQHF. The DNA for the CDR3 is TGCGCCAGCAGCCCCGAACATGGAGGGCCCCAGCCCCAGCATTTT.

This sequence joins TRBV12-3 or TRBV12-4 and TRBJ1-2; no firm D call. The CDR3 has 14 amino acids. V was clipped by 2 bases and J by 4 bases, with 11 bases between them. The CDR3 coding sequence is TGTGCCAGCAGTTTATCACAGCCCTTCTATGGCTACACCTTC. Its protein is CASSLSQPFYGYTF.

V gene TRBV12-3 or TRBV12-4 combines with J gene TRBJ1-2; tentatively, D is TRBD1 (6 bases). Trimming pared 6 bases from V and 5 bases from J, leaving 16 bases between. CDR3 size: 14 residues. The CDR3 bases are TGTGCCAGCAGCCCTGGGGGGCTGTTATATGGCTACACCTTC. Amino acid sequence: CASSPGGLLYGYTF.

Turning to this clonotype: This sequence may be a read error, since a much larger clone differs from it by one base. The V and J genes are TRBV5-1 and TRBJ1-2, with 9 bases aligning to TRBD1. Germline V gene lookup returns CDR1 SGHRS and CDR2 YFSETQ. This CDR3 comprises 13 residues. CDR3: CTSSTGQGGGYTF. The CDR3 region has the DNA TGCACCAGCAGCACGGGACAGGGAGGCGGCTACACCTTC.

This clonotype has just a few counts. V and J are TRBV20-1 and TRBJ1-2; no reliable D call. The CDR3 spans 16 residues. Germline V gene lookup returns CDR1 DFQATT and CDR2 SNEGSKA (reference sequence). The V end was cut by 1 base, the J end by 5 bases, with 20 bases between. The CDR3 DNA reads as TGCAGTGCTAGAGTGCGCGGATCGGTCACTAGTTATGGCTACACCTTC. This codes for CSARVRGSVTSYGYTF.

This clonotype was recorded a few times. The chain joins TRBV4-2 to TRBJ2-4, with a tentative D call TRBD2 (6 bases). Between the trimmed V and J ends, which lost 2 bases and 11 bases, there was a span of 16 bases. The CDR3 extends over 14 amino acids. Germline V gives CDR1 LGHNA, CDR2 YNFKEQ. In DNA form, the CDR3 reads TGTGCCAGCAGCCAACCCGAAAATGGGGGGTTTCAGTACTTC. Amino acid sequence: CASSQPENGGFQYF.

The J gene is TRBJ2-3, the V gene TRBV5-1; D remains unclear. The length of the CDR3 is 15 residues. Germline CDR1 reads SGHRS; CDR2 reads YFSETQ. The V end was cut by 1 base, the J end by 1 base, with 10 bases between. Written as DNA, the CDR3 is TGCGCCAGCAGCTTGCAGGCTCGGGGCACAGATACGCAGTATTTT. Residues: CASSLQARGTDTQYF.

A few counts support this clonotype. V and J are TRBV3-1 and TRBJ2-7; 7 bases map to TRBD1. CDR3 size: 16 residues. V lost 1 base to trimming and J lost 6 bases; unmatched junction nucleotides: 12. Germline CDR1 reads LGHDT; CDR2 reads YNNKEL (reference sequence). The CDR3 coding sequence is TGTGCCAGCAGCCAAGGGGCACAGGGGCCTGCGGGCGAGCAGTACTTC. Translation: CASSQGAQGPAGEQYF.

The CDR3 spells CASSSQGFGMNTEAFF. The CDR3 DNA follows: TGTGCCAGCAGCAGTCAGGGGTTCGGCATGAACACTGAAGCTTTCTTT. The chain is built from TRBV5-5 and TRBJ1-1, with D possibly being TRBD1 (6 bases). V shed 4 bases and J shed 0 bases, with 16 bases lying between them. This CDR3 is 16 amino acids long. Germline V gene data show CDR1 as SGHKS and CDR2 as YYEKEE (reference sequence).

The chain recombines TRBV24-1 with TRBJ2-5; D could derive from TRBD1 or TRBD2 (5 bases each). Germline lookup yields CDR1 KGHDR and CDR2 SFDVKD. The CDR3 totals 12 residues. V lost 9 bases to trimming and J lost 4 bases, with 11 bases between them. The CDR3 spells CATGWDGETQYF. For the CDR3, the DNA is TGTGCCACCGGGTGGGACGGAGAGACCCAGTACTTC.

This chain connects TRBV29-1 to TRBJ1-1; 7 bases agree with TRBD1. The CDR3 totals 11 residues. CDR1 is SQVTM and CDR2 is ANQGSEA in the germline V gene. Trimming cost V 5 bases and J 11 bases; bases outside gene matches: 8. CDR3 in DNA: TGCAGCGTTCGGACACCACAGGGGGCTTTCTTT. Translation gives CSVRTPQGAFF.

The chain combines TRBV29-1 with TRBJ2-3; D may correspond to TRBD1 or TRBD2 (6 bases each). The CDR3 is 16 amino acids. Per the germline V gene, CDR1 is SQVTM and CDR2 is ANQGSEA. V was pared by 1 base and J by 0 bases, with 14 bases between. CDR3 DNA sequence: TGCAGCGTTGAAGGGGACTCCCAGGGGAGCACAGATACGCAGTATTTT. As protein: CSVEGDSQGSTDTQYF.

The chain combines TRBV12-3 or TRBV12-4 with TRBJ2-3; 8 positions match TRBD2. The length of the CDR3 is 16 residues. With 0 bases clipped from V and 3 bases from J, the junction kept 5 bases outside the gene matches. CDR3 DNA sequence: TGTGCCAGCAGTTTAGCGCGGGGGGTCGGGACAGATACGCAGTATTTT. The encoded protein is CASSLARGVGTDTQYF.

The rearrangement uses TRBV10-3 and TRBJ2-4, with 8 bases fitting TRBD2. TRBJ2-5 explains the end of the DNA better; the J call may be wrong. The CDR3 runs to 17 residues. Germline V lookup: CDR1 ENHRY, CDR2 SYGVKD. This CDR3 reads CAISARGSGGSSETQYF. In DNA, the CDR3 is TGTGCCATCAGTGCCCGAGGGAGCGGGGGCAGTTCGGAGACCCAGTACTTC.

CDR3 DNA sequence: TGCAGCGCTCCCACAGGGTTTCTCTATGGCTACACCTTC. Its protein is CSAPTGFLYGYTF. V gene TRBV29-1 combines with J gene TRBJ1-2, with a possible D match to TRBD1 (6 bases). The CDR3 extends over 13 amino acids. The germline V and J ends were trimmed by 7 bases and 4 bases, with 16 bases remaining between them. CDR1 and CDR2 (germline): SQVTM, ANQGSEA. Supplemented by reference TRBV29-1 and TRBJ1-2, the full variable domain reads SAVISQKPSRDICQRGTSLTIQCQVDSQVTMMFWYRQQPGQSLTLIATANQGSEATYESGFVIDKFPISRPNLTFSTLTVSNMSPEDSSIYLCSAPTGFLYGYTFGSGTRLTVV.

Only a few counts were recorded for this clonotype. The junction does not match germline at one end; this may be a read error. The chain links TRBV5-1 to TRBJ2-5; TRBD1 matches 11 bases. The germline V gene has CDR1 SGHRS and CDR2 YFSETQ. CDR3 size: 15 residues. CDR3 DNA: TGTGCCAGCAGCTGGGGGACAGGGGGACGGGAGACCCAGTACTTC. Its translation: CASSWGTGGRETQYF.

V gene TRBV4-3 combines with J gene TRBJ2-1, with 9 bases identical to TRBD2. Germline V gene sequence: CDR1 LGHNA, CDR2 YSLEER. This CDR3 is built from 15 residues. V lost 2 bases and J lost 4; bases outside the gene matches: 3. The CDR3 protein is CASSQISGGYNEQFF. DNA of the CDR3: TGCGCCAGCAGCCAAATTAGCGGGGGTTACAATGAGCAGTTCTTC.